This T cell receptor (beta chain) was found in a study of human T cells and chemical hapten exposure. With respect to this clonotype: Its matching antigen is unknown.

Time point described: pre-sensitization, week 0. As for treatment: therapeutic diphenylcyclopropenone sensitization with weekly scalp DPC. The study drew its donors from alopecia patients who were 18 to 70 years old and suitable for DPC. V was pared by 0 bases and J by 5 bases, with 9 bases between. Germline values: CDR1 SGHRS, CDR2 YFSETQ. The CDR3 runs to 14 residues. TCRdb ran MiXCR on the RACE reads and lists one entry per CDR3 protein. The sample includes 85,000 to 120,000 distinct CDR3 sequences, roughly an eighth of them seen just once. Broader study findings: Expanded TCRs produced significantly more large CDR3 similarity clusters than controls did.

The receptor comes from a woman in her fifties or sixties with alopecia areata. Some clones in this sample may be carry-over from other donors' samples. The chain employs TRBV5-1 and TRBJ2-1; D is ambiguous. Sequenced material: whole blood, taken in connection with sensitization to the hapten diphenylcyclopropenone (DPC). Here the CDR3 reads CASSLAVRNNEQFF. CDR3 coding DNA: TGCGCCAGCAGCTTGGCCGTCAGGAACAATGAGCAGTTCTTC.